Following are 9 T cell receptor beta chains from one sample sequenced in a study of high-grade serous ovarian cancer treatment subgroups. Clones were read by immunoSEQ multiplex PCR, and TCRdb kept only the in-frame ones, dropping some. The sample contains about 15,000 clones, around 73% of which appear only once. Tumor samples were taken before definitive surgery or chemotherapy. The sequencing input was tumor tissue. These receptors were collected from a human donor with high-grade serous ovarian cancer.

This clone appeared a few times. The gene calls are TRBV27 and TRBJ1-2; D unclear. The V gene's germline CDR1 is MNHEY and CDR2 SMNVEV (reference sequence). V lost 0 bases to trimming and J lost 8 bases, with 13 bases between them. This CDR3 comprises 14 residues. The DNA for the CDR3 is TGTGCCAGCAGTTTATCGCTCGGGAATCTGGGCTACACCTTC. It encodes CASSLSLGNLGYTF.

This clone occurred once. The chain uses TRBV18 and TRBJ2-5; D ambiguous. This CDR3 region has 15 residues. Germline CDR1 is KGHSH and CDR2 is LQKENI. Trimming removed 6 bases at V and 2 bases at J, with 16 bases between. DNA for the CDR3: TGTGCCAGCTCCCCGAACGGGCGGTATCAAGAGACCCAGTACTTC. It yields the protein CASSPNGRYQETQYF.

This chain joins TRBV9 and TRBJ2-7, with D perhaps given as TRBD1 or TRBD2 (5 bases each). This CDR3 region has 12 residues. V was shortened by 7 bases and J by 2 bases, with 10 bases between the two germline ends. The germline V gene has CDR1 SGDLS and CDR2 YYNGEE. The CDR3 sequence: CASGTYAYEQYF. In DNA, the CDR3 is TGTGCCAGCGGGACCTACGCCTACGAGCAGTACTTC.

The J gene is TRBJ2-1, the V gene TRBV7-2; D not resolved. V lost 5 bases, J lost 5 bases, and 10 bases lay in between. The CDR3 extends over 13 amino acids. Germline-derived CDR1 and CDR2 are SGHTA and FQGNSA. The CDR3 region is CASSPRRHNEQFF. The CDR3, as DNA: TGTGCCAGCAGCCCCCGACGGCACAATGAGCAGTTCTTC.

The sample holds a few counts of this clone. The V gene is TRBV19, the J gene TRBJ1-6, with D uncertain. Trimming shortened V by 5 bases and J by 7 bases, and 6 bases separated the two germline ends. Germline loops: CDR1 LNHDA, CDR2 SQIVND (reference sequence). CDR3 size: 12 residues. The CDR3 nucleotides are TGTGCCAGTAGTGCTGGAAATTCACCCCTCCACTTT. It specifies CASSAGNSPLHF. Full variable domain (missing parts from reference TRBV19 and TRBJ1-6): DGGITQSPKYLFRKEGQNVTLSCEQNLNHDAMYWYRQDPGQGLRLIYYSQIVNDFQKGDIAEGYSVSREKKESFPLTVTSAQKNPTAFYLCASSAGNSPLHFGNGTRLTVT.

This rearrangement joins TRBV7-2 to TRBJ2-7, with TRBD2 matching over 9 bases. V shed 1 base, J shed 0 bases, and the junction held 4 bases outside the gene matches. Germline V lookup: CDR1 SGHTA, CDR2 FQGNSA. The CDR3 has 16 amino acids. The CDR3 loop is CASSLVGGGDSYEQYF. The CDR3 DNA follows: TGTGCCAGCAGCTTAGTCGGCGGGGGGGACTCCTACGAGCAGTACTTC.

The rearrangement joins TRBV7-9 to TRBJ1-3, with 8 bases identical to TRBD1. V dropped 5 bases and J dropped 4; count of bases not matched to a gene: 7. This CDR3 is 15 amino acids long. Germline loops: CDR1 SEHNR, CDR2 FQNEAQ (reference sequence). CDR3 coding DNA: TGTGCCAGCAGCCCTTCGGACAGGGACGGAAACACCATATATTTT. It codes for CASSPSDRDGNTIYF.

This clone was found once. This sequence joins TRBV29-1 and TRBJ2-5; D remains ambiguous. Germline V gene data show CDR1 as SQVTM and CDR2 as ANQGSEA. The CDR3 covers 12 residues. Trimming removed 5 bases from V and 5 bases from J, with 12 bases in between. The CDR3 DNA sequence: TGCAGCGTTCCGTACCTCGATGAGACCCAGTACTTC. Amino acids: CSVPYLDETQYF.

The CDR3 DNA sequence: TGTGCCAGCACCGGGACAGGGGGGAAAACTGAAGCTTTCTTT. Translated, it gives CASTGTGGKTEAFF. The chain employs TRBV25-1 and TRBJ1-1; 11 bases agree with TRBD1. CDR1 MGHDK and CDR2 SYGVNS come from the germline V gene. With 7 bases clipped from V and 5 bases from J, the junction kept 6 bases outside the gene matches. The CDR3 runs 14 residues.